This TCR beta chain was obtained from a study of OX40 agonist ivuxolimab in advanced cancers. Background on the study: Dosing consisted of intravenous ivuxolimab at 0.01 to 10 mg/kg every 2 weeks.

Study observations and caveats: Nonresponders, in some cases, also had low normalized T-cell clonal expansion.

Using immunoSEQ multiplex PCR, the repertoire was profiled, and TCRdb retains in-frame clones only, with some absent. The profile shows tens of thousands of clones, 70% to 90% of them singletons. There are 15 residues in the CDR3. Trimming cost V 1 base and J 4 bases, with 13 bases left between them. Germline lookup yields CDR1 LGHNA and CDR2 YNFKEQ. As to this clone: The antigen is not known.

The chain uses TRBV4-2 and TRBJ1-2; D is unclear. The sequence derives from an adult with an advanced solid tumor such as melanoma, head and neck, liver or kidney cancer. This specimen consisted of CD4+ or CD8+ T cells sorted from blood, obtained in a trial of the OX40 agonist ivuxolimab. CDR3 DNA sequence: TGTGCCAGCAGCCAAGTACAACCAAGGCCCTATGGCTACACCTTC. Translated: CASSQVQPRPYGYTF.